The clone carrying this TCR beta chain was detected only a few times. Germline CDR1 reads KGHSH; CDR2 reads LQKENI. This CDR3 region has 15 residues. V was trimmed by 3 bases and J by 4 bases, leaving 15 bases between them. This specimen belongs to a study of T cells in localized non-small cell lung cancer. This table comes from immunoSEQ multiplex PCR, and its TCRdb copy is limited to in-frame clones, with some not included. Here the sample spans roughly 38,000 clones, 86% being singletons. The specimen was peripheral blood mononuclear cells, collected before any cancer treatment. The sequence was collected from a male donor at least 60 years old with stage II lung adenocarcinoma. The chain joins TRBV18 to TRBJ1-1, with a tentative D call TRBD1 (6 bases). Written as DNA, the CDR3 is TGTGCCAGCTCACCTCCTCGGGGGGGCGCCACTGAAGCTTTCTTT. Its protein is CASSPPRGGATEAFF.